Following are 24 T cell receptor beta chains from one sample sequenced in a study of PD-1 blockade in mismatch repair-deficient tumors. Produced via immunoSEQ multiplex PCR; TCRdb's table is partial and in-frame only. The data contain 25,000 to 30,000 clones, around 85% of them seen just once; the ten biggest clones take up over 2.5%. Specimen: PBMCs, collected before pembrolizumab treatment. Receptors were obtained from an adult with mismatch repair-deficient cancer.

This clone was counted between two and nine times. The chain uses TRBV7-8 and TRBJ1-5, with D unresolved. The germline CDR1 and CDR2 sequences are SGHVS and FQNEAQ. There are 14 residues in the CDR3. V lost 5 bases and J lost 6, with 14 bases in between. The CDR3 sequence is CASSPRAPSQPQHF. CDR3 DNA: TGTGCCAGCAGCCCTAGAGCTCCCAGTCAGCCCCAGCATTTT.

The chain has TRBV15 and TRBJ1-2; D is unresolved. The V and J ends lost 1 base and 7 bases respectively, with 10 bases between them. The CDR3 loop spans 13 amino acids. Germline V gives CDR1 LNHNV, CDR2 YYDKDF (reference sequence). The CDR3 here is CATSRGGQAGYTF. DNA of the CDR3: TGTGCCACCAGCAGAGGAGGGCAAGCTGGCTACACCTTC.

The chain employs TRBV5-1 and TRBJ2-4, with a tentative D call TRBD1 (7 bases). The CDR3 runs 15 residues. CDR1 SGHRS and CDR2 YFSETQ come from the germline V gene. V gave up 6 bases and J gave up 4 bases, with 17 bases separating them. The CDR3 loop reads CASNVGGTEKNIQYF. Written as DNA, the CDR3 is TGCGCCAGCAACGTTGGGGGGACAGAGAAAAACATTCAGTACTTC.

This rearrangement joins TRBV11-1 to TRBJ2-3, with D unresolved. The ends were cut back, 0 bases at V and 0 bases at J, with 4 bases in the middle. Germline V CDR1 and CDR2: SGHAT, FQDESV (reference sequence). CDR3 length: 14 amino acids. The chain's CDR3 is CASSLAESTDTQYF. Here the CDR3 DNA reads TGTGCCAGCAGCTTAGCAGAGAGCACAGATACGCAGTATTTT. The whole variable domain, filled in from reference TRBV11-1 and TRBJ2-3, reads EAEVAQSPRYKITEKSQAVAFWCDPISGHATLYWYRQILGQGPELLVQFQDESVVDDSQLPKDRFSAERLKGVDSTLKIQPAELGDSAMYLCASSLAESTDTQYFGPGTRLTVL.

This clone was seen a handful of times. The rearrangement links TRBV7-2 to TRBJ2-7, with D maybe TRBD2 (6 bases). Germline values: CDR1 SGHTA, CDR2 FQGNSA. The CDR3 runs to 14 residues. The V end was cut by 10 bases, the J end by 2 bases, with 18 bases between. CDR3: CAIREEGKTYEQYF. Written as DNA, the CDR3 is TGTGCCATTAGAGAGGAGGGAAAAACCTACGAGCAGTACTTC.

This chain links TRBV19 with TRBJ2-1, with a weak D call TRBD2 (6 bases). V lost 7 bases and J lost 3, with 13 bases in between. The V gene's germline CDR1 is LNHDA and CDR2 SQIVND (reference sequence). CDR3 size: 14 residues. The CDR3 coding sequence is TGTGCCAGTACGGGCGGCGGGGTCTACAATGAGCAGTTCTTC. Translated, it gives CASTGGGVYNEQFF.

This clone was seen only once. The chain combines TRBV9 with TRBJ1-2; 9 bases are shared with TRBD1. V shed 4 bases, J shed 2 bases, and the junction held 6 bases outside the gene matches. The CDR3 runs to 15 residues. Germline V CDR1 and CDR2: SGDLS, YYNGEE. CDR3 DNA: TGTGCCAGCAGCCCACAGACAGGGGGGAACTATGGCTACACCTTC. This translates into CASSPQTGGNYGYTF.

The V call is TRBV25-1, the J call TRBJ2-1; 7 nucleotides agree with TRBD2. The ends lost 5 bases at V and 7 bases at J; junction bases unmatched: 5. The CDR3 length is 13 residues. CDR1 is MGHDK and CDR2 is SYGVNS in the germline V gene. CDR3: CASSRAGSNEQFF. Written as DNA, the CDR3 is TGTGCCAGCAGTCGAGCGGGGAGTAATGAGCAGTTCTTC.

Points on this clone: Germline and junction disagree at one end, which may indicate a read error. This rearrangement joins TRBV28 to TRBJ2-2; D is ambiguous. Per the germline V gene, CDR1 is MDHEN and CDR2 is SYDVKM. There are 13 residues in the CDR3. The CDR3, as DNA: TGTGCCACCCCCTCACGGAACAGCGGGGAGCTGTTTTTT. As protein: CATPSRNSGELFF.

This clone turned up a few times. The chain employs TRBV6-6 and TRBJ2-2, with TRBD2 matching 7 bases. The CDR3 sequence is 15 residues long. V was clipped by 0 bases and J by 8 bases; unmatched bases: 6. CDR1 MNHNY and CDR2 SVGAGI come from the germline V gene (reference sequence). The chain's CDR3 is CASSYSRGGSGELFF. Written as DNA, the CDR3 is TGTGCCAGCAGTTACTCGAGGGGCGGGAGTGGGGAGCTGTTTTTT.

This clone was recorded once. The chain recombines TRBV4-2 with TRBJ2-2, with TRBD2 as a possible D gene (5 bases). The CDR3 covers 18 residues. Trimming removed 0 bases from V and 0 bases from J, with 14 bases in between. In germline, CDR1 is LGHNA, CDR2 YNFKEQ. The CDR3 bases are TGTGCCAGCAGCCAAGAAAGCGGATTGACTACGAACACCGGGGAGCTGTTTTTT. Its translation: CASSQESGLTTNTGELFF.

The J gene is TRBJ1-1, the V gene TRBV2; D gene ambiguous. From germline, CDR1 is SNHLY and CDR2 FYNNEI. Trimming cost V 4 bases and J 0 bases, with 6 bases left between them. The CDR3 covers 13 residues. The CDR3 protein is CASSVSVNTEAFF. The CDR3 coding sequence is TGTGCCAGCAGTGTATCCGTGAACACTGAAGCTTTCTTT.

The CDR3 region is CASSMDKSSYNSPLHF. CDR3 DNA: TGTGCCAGCAGCATGGACAAAAGCTCCTATAATTCACCCCTCCACTTT. The rearrangement joins TRBV21-1 to TRBJ1-6; the table names TRBD1, a call not compared with the DNA. TRBV21-1 is given as a pseudogene. The CDR3 has 16 residues.

The chain joins TRBV19 to TRBJ2-2, with 7 bases matching TRBD1. Per the germline V gene, CDR1 is LNHDA and CDR2 is SQIVND (reference sequence). This CDR3 comprises 15 residues. The V segment lost 5 bases and the J segment 3 bases; nucleotides outside the gene matches: 6. The DNA for the CDR3 is TGTGCCAGTAGTCCAGGGGGTTGGGACACCGGGGAGCTGTTTTTT. Protein sequence: CASSPGGWDTGELFF.

The rearrangement links TRBV29-1 to TRBJ2-7; 10 positions agree with TRBD1. The V segment lost 3 bases and the J segment 5 bases; nucleotides outside the gene matches: 10. Germline V gene lookup returns CDR1 SQVTM and CDR2 ANQGSEA. The CDR3 loop spans 15 amino acids. CDR3 protein: CSVDWGGQGSDEQYF. DNA of the CDR3: TGCAGCGTTGATTGGGGGGGACAGGGGTCTGACGAGCAGTACTTC.

This chain links TRBV28 with TRBJ2-7, with 10 nucleotides matching TRBD1. V lost 2 bases to trimming and J lost 6 bases; unmatched junction nucleotides: 7. The CDR3 length is 15 residues. From germline, CDR1 is MDHEN and CDR2 SYDVKM. The CDR3 DNA reads TGTGCCAGCAGTTTAGGCGGGACAGGGGTTCGCGAGCAGTACTTC. It specifies CASSLGGTGVREQYF.

The chain is built from TRBV6-5 and TRBJ1-3; D gene uncertain. The CDR3 sequence is 14 residues long. With 5 bases removed from V and 0 bases from J, the gap between germline ends came to 8 bases. Per germline, CDR1 MNHEY and CDR2 SVGAGI. This chain's CDR3 is CASSRTYSGNTIYF. DNA of the CDR3: TGTGCCAGCAGTCGGACTTACTCTGGAAACACCATATATTTT.

V is TRBV7-9 and J is TRBJ2-2; TRBD2 matches 13 bases. Germline V gives CDR1 SEHNR, CDR2 FQNEAQ (reference sequence). The V gene end was trimmed by 5 bases and the J gene end by 6 bases; junction bases not matched to a gene: 6. The CDR3 consists of 16 residues. The CDR3: CASSRLAGGVAGELFF. The CDR3, as DNA: TGTGCCAGCAGCCGACTAGCGGGAGGCGTTGCCGGGGAGCTGTTTTTT. The full variable domain, rest sourced from reference TRBV7-9 and TRBJ2-2, is DTGVSQNPRHKITKRGQNVTFRCDPISEHNRLYWYRQTLGQGPEFLTYFQNEAQLEKSRLLSDRFSAERPKGSFSTLEIQRTEQGDSAMYLCASSRLAGGVAGELFFGEGSRLTVL.

The chain recombines TRBV18 with TRBJ2-7; D might be TRBD1 (6 bases). This CDR3 contains 13 residues. The germline V gene encodes CDR1 KGHSH and CDR2 LQKENI. Between the trimmed V and J ends, which lost 8 bases and 6 bases, there was a span of 17 bases. The DNA for the CDR3 is TGTGCCAGCGCGTTCTCCGGGACACCCGAGCAGTACTTC. This translates into CASAFSGTPEQYF.

CDR3 nucleotide sequence: TGTGCCAGCAGTTTATTAGCGGCCTCTGGAAACACCATATATTTT. Protein sequence: CASSLLAASGNTIYF. The chain couples TRBV28 to TRBJ1-3, with D hard to call. The CDR3 spans 15 residues. Germline CDR1 is MDHEN and CDR2 is SYDVKM. Trimming removed 1 base from V and 0 bases from J, with 7 bases in between. Full variable domain (remainder filled in from reference TRBV28 and TRBJ1-3): DVKVTQSSRYLVKRTGEKVFLECVQDMDHENMFWYRQDPGLGLRLIYFSYDVKMKEKGDIPEGYSVSREKKERFSLILESASTNQTSMYLCASSLLAASGNTIYFGEGSWLTVV.

The V and J genes are TRBV28 and TRBJ1-5; tentatively, D is TRBD1 (6 bases). V dropped 1 base and J dropped 6 bases, with 16 bases sitting between them. Germline lookup yields CDR1 MDHEN and CDR2 SYDVKM. The CDR3 contains 16 residues. The CDR3 DNA reads TGTGCCAGCAGTTTATCTACAGGGCTAGTGCGTCAGCCCCAGCATTTT. Its protein is CASSLSTGLVRQPQHF. The whole variable domain, remainder taken from reference TRBV28 and TRBJ1-5, is DVKVTQSSRYLVKRTGEKVFLECVQDMDHENMFWYRQDPGLGLRLIYFSYDVKMKEKGDIPEGYSVSREKKERFSLILESASTNQTSMYLCASSLSTGLVRQPQHFGDGTRLSIL.

V usage is TRBV11-2 and J usage is TRBJ1-2; D not certain. The CDR3 sequence is 15 residues long. CDR1 is SGHAT and CDR2 is FQNNGV in the germline V gene. The germline V and J ends were trimmed by 5 bases and 8 bases, with 21 bases remaining between them. DNA of the CDR3: TGTGCCAGCAGCGCGCGCGAAGGGAGAGCGGGAGGCTACACCTTC. This encodes CASSAREGRAGGYTF.

In nucleotides, the CDR3 is TGTGCCAGCAGCCCTTTGACGAGTAGCGGAAGCACAGATACGCAGTATTTT. Amino acids: CASSPLTSSGSTDTQYF. The chain links TRBV28 to TRBJ2-3; D perhaps matches TRBD2 (6 bases). Trimming removed 6 bases from V and 0 bases from J, with 19 bases in between. Per the germline V gene, CDR1 is MDHEN and CDR2 is SYDVKM. This CDR3 is built from 17 residues.

This chain's CDR3 is CASSLGTGRGYEKLFF. The CDR3 DNA sequence: TGCGCCAGCAGCTTGGGGACAGGCCGGGGGTATGAAAAACTGTTTTTT. The chain is built from TRBV5-1 and TRBJ1-4; 7 nucleotides line up with TRBD1. The V gene's germline CDR1 is SGHRS and CDR2 YFSETQ. V shed 0 bases and J 6 bases; nucleotides not matched to a gene: 8. The CDR3 runs 16 residues.